These 28 T cell receptor beta chains originate from one sample sequenced in a study of T cells in Graves' hyperthyroidism and ophthalmopathy. The CDR3 regions of TCR beta were amplified from RNA transcripts. The HTBI primer set served for first-round RT-PCR of the TCR CDR3. One entry per CDR3 protein, called by TCRdb with MiXCR from the multiplex PCR reads. The sample lists over 300,000 distinct CDR3 sequences, roughly 14% occurring once. Input material: blood. These receptors all come from a woman aged 55-70 years with Graves' hyperthyroidism.

This clonotype was recorded a few times. V gene TRBV30 combines with J gene TRBJ2-7, with TRBD2 identical over 14 bases. This CDR3 is built from 16 residues. The V segment lost 0 bases and the J segment 7 bases; nucleotides outside the gene matches: 8. The V gene's germline CDR1 is GTSNPN and CDR2 SVGIG (reference sequence). The CDR3 protein is CAWSVRLAGGPGEQYF. The CDR3 DNA sequence: TGTGCCTGGAGTGTAAGACTAGCGGGAGGGCCAGGTGAGCAGTACTTC.

This chain connects TRBV7-9 to TRBJ1-2, with D maybe TRBD1 (5 bases). This CDR3 spans 15 amino acids. Germline CDR1 SEHNR, CDR2 FQNEAQ (reference sequence). V lost 3 bases, J lost 4 bases, and 15 bases lay in between. The CDR3 reads CASSFSTETSYGYTF. The DNA for the CDR3 is TGTGCCAGCAGCTTCTCGACAGAGACCTCCTATGGCTACACCTTC.

This clonotype was observed many times. This chain connects TRBV20-1 to TRBJ2-1; D unclear. V was shortened by 5 bases and J by 5 bases, with 16 bases between the two germline ends. This CDR3 contains 14 residues. The germline gives CDR1 DFQATT, CDR2 SNEGSKA (reference sequence). The CDR3 here is CSAFARQINNEQFF. CDR3 DNA: TGCAGTGCTTTCGCCAGGCAGATAAACAATGAGCAGTTCTTC.

This clonotype was detected ten times or more. CDR3 nucleotide sequence: TGCGCCAGCAGCCAAGATGACGGGGGGAAGACCCAGTACTTC. Protein: CASSQDDGGKTQYF. The chain couples TRBV4-1 to TRBJ2-5; 7 bases align to TRBD2. Germline values: CDR1 MGHRA, CDR2 YSYEKL. V shed 0 bases and J 6 bases; nucleotides not matched to a gene: 4. The CDR3 has 14 residues.

This clonotype has a handful of counts. Its ends do not fully match the called genes, so a read error is possible. The chain's CDR3 is CASSSRRQTPYVQYF. In DNA form, the CDR3 reads TGTGCCAGCAGTTCCCGACGACAGACCCCCTACGTGCAGTACTTC. The gene calls are TRBV6-9 and TRBJ2-7; TRBD1 is a possible D gene (5 bases). Germline V gives CDR1 MNHGY, CDR2 SVAAGI. This CDR3 region has 15 residues.

This clonotype has at least ten counts. The chain uses TRBV20-1 and TRBJ1-5; D not certain. V was shortened by 1 base and J by 5 bases, with 9 bases between the two germline ends. This CDR3 region has 13 residues. Germline CDR1 is DFQATT and CDR2 is SNEGSKA (reference sequence). The chain's CDR3 is CSARVGYDQPQHF. The CDR3 coding sequence is TGCAGTGCTAGAGTCGGTTATGATCAGCCCCAGCATTTT.

This chain uses TRBV20-1 with TRBJ2-7; D is ambiguous. The V gene's germline CDR1 is DFQATT and CDR2 SNEGSKA (reference sequence). V was trimmed by 6 bases and J by 7 bases, leaving 19 bases between them. The CDR3 sequence is 13 residues long. The CDR3 sequence: CSASSLGHYEQYF. The CDR3 DNA follows: TGCAGTGCCAGCAGCCTCGGCCACTATGAGCAGTACTTC.

This clonotype came up many times. The chain joins TRBV20-1 to TRBJ2-7; 8 nucleotides align to TRBD2. Germline CDR1 and CDR2: DFQATT and SNEGSKA (reference sequence). The CDR3 is 16 amino acids. V lost 0 bases, J lost 2 bases, and 9 bases stayed unmatched. The CDR3, as DNA: TGCAGTGCTAGAGATCAGGGAGGAGCGGGAGCCTACGAGCAGTACTTC. Protein product: CSARDQGGAGAYEQYF.

This clonotype appeared a few times. The genes are TRBV5-1 and TRBJ2-1; D not resolved. Germline V gene lookup returns CDR1 SGHRS and CDR2 YFSETQ. The CDR3 is made up of 12 amino acids. Trimming pared 5 bases from V and 10 bases from J, leaving 13 bases between. The CDR3 is CASSPNFREQFF. For the CDR3, the DNA is TGCGCCAGCAGTCCCAACTTTAGGGAGCAGTTCTTC.

This clonotype came up many times. The chain couples TRBV20-1 to TRBJ2-5; TRBD2 matches 7 bases. Trimming at V came to 5 bases and at J to 5 bases, leaving 8 bases not matched to a gene. Looked up from germline, CDR1 is DFQATT and CDR2 is SNEGSKA (reference sequence). This CDR3 comprises 13 residues. CDR3 region: CSARDGRWETQYF. In DNA form, the CDR3 reads TGCAGTGCTCGGGACGGGAGGTGGGAGACCCAGTACTTC.

This clonotype was counted ten times or more. The chain is built from TRBV15 and TRBJ1-1; a possible D gene is TRBD1 (6 bases). This CDR3 region has 14 residues. The V gene lost 0 bases and the J gene lost 8 bases, with 13 bases spanning the gap. Germline CDR1 reads LNHNV; CDR2 reads YYDKDF (reference sequence). In DNA, the CDR3 is TGTGCCACCAGCAGAGATCTGCAGGGGCGGGAAGCTTTCTTT. Translating it yields CATSRDLQGREAFF.

This clonotype has at least ten counts. The chain employs TRBV20-1 and TRBJ1-3; tentative D call: TRBD1 (5 bases). Per the germline V gene, CDR1 is DFQATT and CDR2 is SNEGSKA (reference sequence). V lost 0 bases, J lost 0 bases, and 15 bases lay in between. The CDR3 runs to 17 residues. The CDR3 loop reads CSAREVPGRSSGNTIYF. The DNA of the CDR3 is TGCAGTGCTAGAGAGGTACCGGGACGCAGCTCTGGAAACACCATATATTTT.

This clonotype has ten or more counts. The genes are TRBV29-1 and TRBJ2-1; TRBD1 agrees at 8 bases. The CDR3 sequence is 14 residues long. Per germline, CDR1 SQVTM and CDR2 ANQGSEA. With V trimmed by 6 bases and J by 4 bases, 8 bases remained unmatched. The chain's CDR3 is CSVDRGLFYNEQFF. The CDR3, as DNA: TGCAGCGTCGACAGGGGCTTGTTTTACAATGAGCAGTTCTTC.

As for this clonotype: This may be a read error: a much more frequent sequence differs by one nucleotide. The rearrangement uses TRBV28 and TRBJ2-7; D not resolved. V was trimmed by 2 bases and J by 5 bases, leaving 1 base between them. In germline, CDR1 is MDHEN, CDR2 SYDVKM. The CDR3 has 10 residues. CDR3 sequence (DNA): TGTGCCAGCAGTTTACACGAGCAGTACTTC. This sequence encodes CASSLHEQYF. Drawing the rest from reference TRBV28 and TRBJ2-7, the complete variable domain is DVKVTQSSRYLVKRTGEKVFLECVQDMDHENMFWYRQDPGLGLRLIYFSYDVKMKEKGDIPEGYSVSREKKERFSLILESASTNQTSMYLCASSLHEQYFGPGTRLTVT.

This clonotype was counted a few times. The chain carries TRBV5-1 and TRBJ2-3, with 9 bases fitting TRBD2. The CDR3 length is 15 residues. V lost 1 base to trimming and J lost 6 bases; unmatched junction nucleotides: 6. Germline V lookup: CDR1 SGHRS, CDR2 YFSETQ. The CDR3 DNA follows: TGCGCCAGCAGCTTGCGCGGGAGGGCCGCCGATACGCAGTATTTT. This encodes CASSLRGRAADTQYF.

This clonotype was observed a few times. This chain joins TRBV5-4 and TRBJ2-1; 12 bases agree with TRBD2. V lost 0 bases and J lost 6; bases outside the gene matches: 10. Germline CDR1 SGHNT, CDR2 YYREEE (reference sequence). The CDR3 length is 18 residues. CDR3 residues: CASSLAGVGLAGSNEQFF. The CDR3 region has the DNA TGTGCCAGCAGCTTGGCCGGAGTGGGACTAGCGGGTTCCAATGAGCAGTTCTTC.

The rearrangement links TRBV15 to TRBJ2-7; the match to TRBD1 covers 8 bases. Germline assignment: CDR1 LNHNV and CDR2 YYDKDF (reference sequence). The V and J ends lost 3 bases and 5 bases, in that order; junction bases with no gene match: 3. This CDR3 region has 13 residues. CDR3 in DNA: TGTGCCACCAGCAGGGACAGGGTGGACGAGCAGTACTTC. Protein product: CATSRDRVDEQYF.

This clonotype was seen many times. V and J are TRBV10-3 and TRBJ2-7; D is possibly TRBD1 (6 bases). This CDR3 region has 15 residues. The germline V gene has CDR1 ENHRY and CDR2 SYGVKD. V was cut by 9 bases and J by 7 bases, with 25 bases left in between. The CDR3 protein is CAITQGWGPYEEQYF. The CDR3 DNA sequence: TGTGCCATTACACAGGGATGGGGGCCCTACGAGGAGCAGTACTTC.

This clonotype was observed many times. The genes are TRBV3-1 and TRBJ1-2; 7 bases are a match to TRBD1. The CDR3 contains 14 residues. Germline CDR1 and CDR2: LGHDT and YNNKEL (reference sequence). Trimming cost V 2 bases and J 8 bases; bases outside gene matches: 8. Here the CDR3 reads CASSQLVGQAGYTF. For the CDR3, the DNA is TGTGCCAGCAGCCAATTGGTTGGACAGGCAGGCTACACCTTC.

This chain joins TRBV6-1 and TRBJ2-3; 8 bases line up with TRBD2. The ends lost 6 bases at V and 6 bases at J; junction bases unmatched: 5. In germline, CDR1 is MNHNS, CDR2 SASEGT. The CDR3 loop spans 13 amino acids. The CDR3 here is CASRLGGADTQYF. CDR3 bases: TGTGCCAGCAGACTCGGGGGGGCGGATACGCAGTATTTT.

V and J are TRBV27 and TRBJ2-1; TRBD1 agrees at 7 bases. Germline loops: CDR1 MNHEY, CDR2 SMNVEV (reference sequence). V shed 3 bases and J 1 base; nucleotides not matched to a gene: 6. This CDR3 is built from 16 residues. This CDR3 is CASSLRPQGSYNEQFF. The CDR3, as DNA: TGTGCCAGCAGTTTGCGGCCACAGGGGTCCTACAATGAGCAGTTCTTC.

The chain links TRBV5-1 to TRBJ2-5; unclear D gene. The CDR3 is made up of 12 amino acids. V was clipped by 8 bases and J by 2 bases, with 10 bases between them. Germline V gene sequence: CDR1 SGHRS, CDR2 YFSETQ. The CDR3 region has the DNA TGCGCCAGTGCACTAACACAAGAGACCCAGTACTTC. Translating gives CASALTQETQYF.

This clonotype was counted only a few times. The J gene is TRBJ2-2, the V gene TRBV5-1, with 7 bases matching TRBD1. The CDR3 contains 14 residues. The germline V gene has CDR1 SGHRS and CDR2 YFSETQ. Unmatched junction bases numbered 5, after V lost 5 bases and J lost 4 bases. In nucleotides, the CDR3 is TGCGCCAGCAGTACAGGGGCGTTCACCGGGGAGCTGTTTTTT. It is translated as CASSTGAFTGELFF.

This clonotype was seen many times. The chain uses TRBV5-1 and TRBJ1-6; 7 nucleotides agree with TRBD1. Germline V gene data show CDR1 as SGHRS and CDR2 as YFSETQ. With V trimmed by 7 bases and J by 7 bases, 2 bases remained unmatched. The CDR3 has 12 residues. The DNA of the CDR3 is TGCGCCAGCCGGGACAGCAATTCACCCCTCCACTTT. Translating gives CASRDSNSPLHF. The full variable domain, completed using reference TRBV5-1 and TRBJ1-6, is KAGVTQTPRYLIKTRGQQVTLSCSPISGHRSVSWYQQTPGQGLQFLFEYFSETQRNKGNFPGRFSGRQFSNSRSEMNVSTLELGDSALYLCASRDSNSPLHFGNGTRLTVT.

The chain joins TRBV11-3 to TRBJ2-7; maybe TRBD1 (5 bases). This CDR3 comprises 15 residues. Germline V gene data show CDR1 as SGHNT and CDR2 as YENEEA. V was cut by 3 bases and J by 3 bases, with 15 bases left in between. In nucleotides, the CDR3 is TGTGCCAGCAGCTTGGCCGGCAGGGAAAACTACGAGCAGTACTTC. This gives the protein CASSLAGRENYEQYF. The variable domain in full, completed from reference TRBV11-3 and TRBJ2-7, reads EAGVVQSPRYKIIEKKQPVAFWCNPISGHNTLYWYLQNLGQGPELLIRYENEEAVDDSQLPKDRFSAERLKGVDSTLKIQPAELGDSAVYLCASSLAGRENYEQYFGPGTRLTVT.

This clonotype has a handful of counts. CDR3 nucleotides: TGCAGCGTCATACCGGGACAGGGAACCTACGAGCAGTACTTC. It specifies CSVIPGQGTYEQYF. V and J are TRBV29-1 and TRBJ2-7, with 9 bases matching TRBD1. The V gene's germline CDR1 is SQVTM and CDR2 ANQGSEA. The CDR3 length is 14 residues. V was clipped by 6 bases and J by 2 bases; unmatched bases: 8.

The count of this clonotype is one. The V and J genes are TRBV18 and TRBJ2-7; D uncertain. V was pared by 3 bases and J by 4 bases, with 13 bases between. Germline V CDR1 and CDR2: KGHSH, LQKENI. CDR3 length equals 14 residues. CDR3 nucleotides: TGTGCCAGCTCACCCCCCGCGATCCTATACGAGCAGTACTTC. Its protein product is CASSPPAILYEQYF.

The V gene is TRBV13, the J gene TRBJ2-3, with D possibly called TRBD1 or TRBD2 (5 bases each). There are 13 residues in the CDR3. V lost 5 bases to trimming and J lost 8 bases, with 14 bases between them. CDR1 and CDR2 from the germline V gene are PRHDT and FYEKMQ (reference sequence). CDR3 sequence: CASSVATRGTQYF. The DNA for the CDR3 is TGTGCCAGCAGCGTAGCTACGAGGGGTACGCAGTATTTT.